Listed here is a single T cell receptor (beta chain). As originally analysed: Amplification with reference gene primers provided the estimates of nucleated cell counts. Only in-frame clones appear in the TCRdb table, and some are missing; sequencing was by immunoSEQ multiplex PCR. The V and J calls and clone size were taken over from that table, and D and trimming were inferred from the DNA. The sample holds around 150,000 clones, about 86% seen once. Germline loops: CDR1 LGHNA, CDR2 YSLEER. The CDR3 is made up of 15 amino acids. V gave up 0 bases and J gave up 8 bases, with 14 bases separating them. The data are from a study of blood T cell repertoires in COVID-19. About the research overall: The United States, Italy and Spain provided the acute and convalescent COVID-19 samples. PBMCs, B-cell-depleted T cells, or T cells were the source of the cDNA or gDNA that made up the material.

This receptor was taken from a man in his 70s with acute or convalescent COVID-19. Material for sequencing was peripheral blood. The genes are TRBV4-3 and TRBJ2-1; D is undetermined. The CDR3 spells CASSQERLETYEQFF. As DNA, the CDR3 is TGCGCCAGCAGCCAAGAGCGCCTAGAAACATATGAGCAGTTCTTC.